This T cell receptor (beta chain) was observed in a study of T cells in tumors after PD-1 blockade. Study-level background: During anti-PD-1 treatment, some patients continued daily vismodegib 150 mg. General study findings and limits: Blood contained approximately 41% of the tumor's TCR clonotypes.

This clone appeared once. Antigen: not known. Trimming cost V 3 bases and J 1 base, with 13 bases left between them. Germline CDR1 reads SGHTA; CDR2 reads FQGTGA. This CDR3 is built from 16 residues. Measured with immunoSEQ multiplex PCR; TCRdb has only the in-frame clones, and not every one. The table includes some 20,000 clones, more than 70% detected once. Tumor or blood genomic DNA was sequenced, with inputs of roughly 550 ng to 6,500 ng. This clonotype originated in a human donor with basal cell carcinoma. Sample: PBMCs, taken before anti-PD-1 treatment. The V and J genes are TRBV7-3 and TRBJ2-1, with D perhaps TRBD2 (6 bases). CDR3 in amino acids: CASSLTLAWSYNEQFF. The CDR3 DNA reads TGTGCCAGCAGCTTGACGCTAGCGTGGTCCTACAATGAGCAGTTCTTC.